The text below deals with one T cell receptor (beta chain). Its specificity is not known. CD8+ and CD4+ T cells from blood underwent TCR beta sequencing. Controls were healthy donors (matched for age and sex). This record comes from a study of CD8 T cells in Susac syndrome. Study-level findings and limits: A relatively small number of individuals underwent TCR sequencing and HLA analysis.

In germline, CDR1 is DFQATT, CDR2 SNEGSKA (reference sequence). CDR3 length: 14 residues. V was clipped by 3 bases and J by 1 base, with 12 bases between them. Reverse transcription of roughly 0.45 to 1 ug RNA used random hexamers. With immunoSEQ multiplex PCR, TCR beta CDR3 was amplified across 54 Vbeta and 13 Jbeta. TCRdb re-derived calls from the immunoSEQ multiplex PCR reads in MiXCR, one entry per CDR3 protein. The sample has more than 75,000 distinct CDR3 sequences, about 93% seen once; the top ten hold less than 0.35%. The rearrangement uses TRBV20-1 and TRBJ1-1, with a weak D call TRBD1 (5 bases). The clonotype originates from a human donor in good health. Sequenced input: CD8+ T cells from PBMCs. The CDR3, as DNA: TGCAGTGCTAGCGACGACAGTACGAACACTGAAGCTTTCTTT. This codes for CSASDDSTNTEAFF.